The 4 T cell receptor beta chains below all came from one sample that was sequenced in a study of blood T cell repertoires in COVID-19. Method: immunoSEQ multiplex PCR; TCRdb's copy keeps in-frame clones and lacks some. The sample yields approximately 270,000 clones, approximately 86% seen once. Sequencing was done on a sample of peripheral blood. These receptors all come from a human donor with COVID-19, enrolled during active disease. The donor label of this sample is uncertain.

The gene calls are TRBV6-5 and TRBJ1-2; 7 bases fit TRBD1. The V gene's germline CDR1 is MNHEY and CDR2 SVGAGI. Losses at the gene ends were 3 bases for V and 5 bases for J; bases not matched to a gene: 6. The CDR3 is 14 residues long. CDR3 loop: CASSYAGTVYGYTF. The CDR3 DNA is TGTGCCAGCAGTTATGCCGGGACAGTATATGGCTACACCTTC.

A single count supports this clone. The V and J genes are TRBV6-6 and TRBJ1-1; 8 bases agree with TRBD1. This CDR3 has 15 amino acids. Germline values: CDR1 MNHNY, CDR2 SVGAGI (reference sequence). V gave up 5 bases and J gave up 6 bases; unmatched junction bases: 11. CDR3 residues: CASSDADRGSPEAFF. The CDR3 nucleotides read TGTGCCAGCAGTGACGCCGACAGGGGTTCCCCTGAAGCTTTCTTT.

Here the CDR3 DNA reads TGTGCCAGCAGTTCGACTGCGGGCACTGAAGCTTTCTTT. Translated, it gives CASSSTAGTEAFF. The chain is built from TRBV7-3 and TRBJ1-1, with D unclear. From germline, CDR1 is SGHTA and CDR2 FQGTGA. The CDR3 totals 13 residues. Trimming shortened V by 6 bases and J by 4 bases, and 12 bases separated the two germline ends.

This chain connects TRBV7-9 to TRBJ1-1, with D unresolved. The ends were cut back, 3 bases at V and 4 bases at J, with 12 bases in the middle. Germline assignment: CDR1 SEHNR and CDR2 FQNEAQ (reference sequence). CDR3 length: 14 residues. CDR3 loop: CASSLRLDSTEAFF. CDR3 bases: TGTGCCAGCAGCTTGCGGCTAGATAGCACTGAAGCTTTCTTT. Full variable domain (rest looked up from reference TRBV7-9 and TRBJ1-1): DTGVSQNPRHKITKRGQNVTFRCDPISEHNRLYWYRQTLGQGPEFLTYFQNEAQLEKSRLLSDRFSAERPKGSFSTLEIQRTEQGDSAMYLCASSLRLDSTEAFFGQGTRLTVV.